Each of the 15 T cell receptor beta chains below was sequenced from the same sample in a study of technical replicates of blood from a handful of donors. Produced via immunoSEQ multiplex PCR; TCRdb's table is partial and in-frame only. The data hold around 70,000 clones, with approximately 96% observed a single time. The sequencing input was T cells isolated from PBMCs. The receptors here all came from a human donor in good health.

The chain joins TRBV11-2 to TRBJ2-1, with TRBD2 as a possible D gene (6 bases). Deletions cut 5 bases from V and 1 base from J, with 15 bases between. The CDR3 runs to 16 residues. CDR1 and CDR2 (germline): SGHAT, FQNNGV. The chain's CDR3 is CASSPGTPASYNEQFF. CDR3 coding DNA: TGTGCCAGCAGCCCCGGGACTCCGGCGTCCTACAATGAGCAGTTCTTC.

The V gene is TRBV6-5, the J gene TRBJ1-1, with a weak D call TRBD1 (5 bases). Trimming took off 6 bases at V and 8 bases at J, with 16 bases between the two ends. The CDR3 length is 13 residues. Germline CDR1 is MNHEY and CDR2 is SVGAGI. The CDR3 DNA reads as TGTGCCAGCAGCAGCGACCCACAGGCGGAAGCTTTCTTT. Translating gives CASSSDPQAEAFF.

The chain joins TRBV12-5 to TRBJ1-5, with 9 nucleotides matching TRBD1. J lost 3 bases, V lost 4 bases, and 7 bases had no gene match. Germline CDR1 and CDR2: LGHNT and FRNRAP. This CDR3 comprises 16 residues. CDR3 sequence: CASGSSGQGDNQPQHF. The CDR3 nucleotides read TGTGCTAGTGGTTCTTCGGGACAGGGAGACAATCAGCCCCAGCATTTT.

The count of this clone is one. This chain joins TRBV7-2 and TRBJ1-5, with 7 nucleotides matching TRBD1. Germline loops: CDR1 SGHTA, CDR2 FQGNSA. Unmatched junction bases numbered 6, after V lost 3 bases and J lost 4 bases. There are 15 residues in the CDR3. The CDR3 spells CASSFRGRNNQPQHF. CDR3 DNA: TGTGCCAGCAGCTTCAGGGGGAGGAATAATCAGCCCCAGCATTTT.

The rearrangement uses TRBV7-6 and TRBJ1-2; TRBD1 agrees at 8 bases. With 5 bases clipped from V and 6 bases from J, the junction kept 8 bases outside the gene matches. This CDR3 has 14 amino acids. Germline loops: CDR1 SGHVS, CDR2 FNYEAQ. This chain's CDR3 is CASSQRQGSNGYTF. CDR3 DNA: TGTGCCAGCAGCCAAAGACAGGGGAGTAATGGCTACACCTTC.

The sample holds one count of this clone. This chain uses TRBV19 with TRBJ2-7; D might be TRBD1 (9 bases). The CDR3 sequence is 13 residues long. V was clipped by 10 bases and J by 3 bases, with 16 bases between them. The germline V gene has CDR1 LNHDA and CDR2 SQIVND (reference sequence). CDR3 in DNA: TGTGCCACCGGGGGGGACAGGGACTACGAGCAGTACTTC. This translates into CATGGDRDYEQYF.

In nucleotides, the CDR3 is TGCAGCGCTACCCGTTTTACGGGCACTGAAGCTTTCTTT. This codes for CSATRFTGTEAFF. The chain joins TRBV29-1 to TRBJ1-1, with D hard to call. CDR3 size: 13 residues. Germline lookup yields CDR1 SQVTM and CDR2 ANQGSEA. Trimming stripped 7 bases from V and 4 bases from J, with 16 bases between.

The V call is TRBV9, the J call TRBJ1-2; 12 bases are shared with TRBD1. CDR3 size: 15 residues. Looked up from germline, CDR1 is SGDLS and CDR2 is YYNGEE. V shed 4 bases and J 8 bases; nucleotides not matched to a gene: 9. As DNA, the CDR3 is TGTGCCAGCAGCAGTACTAGGGACAGGGGGCAAGGCTACACCTTC. Encoded protein: CASSSTRDRGQGYTF.

This sequence joins TRBV29-1 and TRBJ2-7, with 9 bases lining up with TRBD1. In germline, CDR1 is SQVTM, CDR2 ANQGSEA. V was clipped by 5 bases and J by 3 bases; unmatched bases: 5. This CDR3 region has 13 residues. The DNA of the CDR3 is TGCAGCGTTCGGACAGGGGAGGTCTACGAGCAGTACTTC. This sequence encodes CSVRTGEVYEQYF.

The chain is built from TRBV15 and TRBJ2-1; the D gene is possibly TRBD2 (5 bases). The V gene's germline CDR1 is LNHNV and CDR2 YYDKDF (reference sequence). V lost 6 bases to trimming and J lost 0 bases, with 15 bases between them. This CDR3 region has 16 residues. CDR3 loop: CATRDSNLRSYNEQFF. CDR3 sequence (DNA): TGTGCCACCAGGGACTCCAACCTACGCTCCTACAATGAGCAGTTCTTC.

This sequence joins TRBV10-1 and TRBJ2-2, with a weak D call TRBD1 (6 bases). Germline lookup yields CDR1 WNHNN and CDR2 SYGVQD (reference sequence). The CDR3 totals 14 residues. V lost 4 bases to trimming and J lost 5 bases, with 11 bases between them. This CDR3 is CASSADSRTGELFF. The CDR3 region has the DNA TGCGCCAGCAGTGCGGACAGTAGAACCGGGGAGCTGTTTTTT.

This sequence joins TRBV6-1 and TRBJ2-3; tentative D call: TRBD2 (5 bases). CDR1 MNHNS and CDR2 SASEGT come from the germline V gene. The ends were cut back, 4 bases at V and 6 bases at J, with 14 bases in the middle. The CDR3 spans 14 residues. In DNA, the CDR3 is TGTGCCAGCAGTGCCGGACTGTTAGGGGATACGCAGTATTTT. Amino acid sequence: CASSAGLLGDTQYF.

The CDR3 nucleotides are TGTGCCACACATCCTGGGGAGGGCCAGCCCCAGCATTTT. Translation: CATHPGEGQPQHF. The V call is TRBV28, the J call TRBJ1-5; D unresolved. The V gene lost 10 bases and the J gene lost 7 bases, with 17 bases spanning the gap. The V gene's germline CDR1 is MDHEN and CDR2 SYDVKM. The CDR3 runs 13 residues.

The chain's CDR3 is CASGRARQITDTQYF. CDR3 coding DNA: TGTGCCAGCGGGCGGGCGCGGCAGATCACAGATACGCAGTATTTT. The chain uses TRBV6-6 and TRBJ2-3; a possible D gene is TRBD2 (5 bases). The CDR3 is 15 residues long. CDR1 is MNHNY, CDR2 SVGAGI, per germline (reference sequence). The V end lost 8 bases, the J end lost 2 bases, and 17 bases lay between the germline ends.

A single count supports this clone. The chain employs TRBV6-5 and TRBJ1-6, with D unresolved. With 8 bases removed from V and 6 bases from J, the gap between germline ends came to 8 bases. CDR3 length: 12 residues. Germline V lookup: CDR1 MNHEY, CDR2 SVGAGI. CDR3 region: CASRGSNSPLHF. Here the CDR3 DNA reads TGTGCCAGCCGAGGGAGTAATTCACCCCTCCACTTT.